These 4 T cell receptor beta chains came from one sample sequenced in a study of blood T cell repertoires in COVID-19. The protocol was immunoSEQ multiplex PCR, while the TCRdb copy is restricted to in-frame clones and leaves out a portion. The sample has 300,000 to 400,000 clones; about nine tenths are singletons. Sequencing was carried out using PBMCs or T cells enriched from blood (not recorded which). Source of these receptors: a man aged 60-69 years who had recovered from COVID-19.

This clone was picked up one time. The V gene is TRBV7-9, the J gene TRBJ1-2; D is unresolved. Germline loops: CDR1 SEHNR, CDR2 FQNEAQ (reference sequence). CDR3 length equals 14 residues. Trimming removed 2 bases from V and 4 bases from J, with 11 bases in between. For the CDR3, the DNA is TGTGCCAGCAGCTTATCCGAGCCGCTCTATGGCTACACCTTC. It specifies CASSLSEPLYGYTF.

V is TRBV7-9 and J is TRBJ1-1, with 10 bases identical to TRBD1. The germline V gene encodes CDR1 SEHNR and CDR2 FQNEAQ (reference sequence). This CDR3 contains 16 residues. With V trimmed by 4 bases and J by 2 bases, 7 bases remained unmatched. CDR3 in amino acids: CASSYRTGGSNTEAFF. The CDR3 DNA reads TGTGCCAGCAGCTACCGGACAGGGGGAAGTAACACTGAAGCTTTCTTT.

The rearrangement uses TRBV5-1 and TRBJ2-3; 8 nucleotides line up with TRBD2. The V gene end was trimmed by 4 bases and the J gene end by 2 bases; junction bases not matched to a gene: 12. Germline values: CDR1 SGHRS, CDR2 YFSETQ. This CDR3 is built from 17 residues. CDR3 bases: TGCGCCAGCAGCCCGGCTTGGTCTAGCGGGTTCACAGATACGCAGTATTTT. Amino acid sequence: CASSPAWSSGFTDTQYF. Full variable domain (outside the CDR3, taken from reference TRBV5-1 and TRBJ2-3): KAGVTQTPRYLIKTRGQQVTLSCSPISGHRSVSWYQQTPGQGLQFLFEYFSETQRNKGNFPGRFSGRQFSNSRSEMNVSTLELGDSALYLCASSPAWSSGFTDTQYFGPGTRLTVL.

The gene calls are TRBV7-8 and TRBJ1-4; maybe TRBD1 (5 bases). CDR1 and CDR2 (germline): SGHVS, FQNEAQ. The length of the CDR3 is 15 residues. V was clipped by 1 base and J by 7 bases, with 13 bases between them. As DNA, the CDR3 is TGTGCCAGCAGCTTAGTCGCGGGGGTTATTGAAAAACTGTTTTTT. Its translation: CASSLVAGVIEKLFF.